This T cell receptor (beta chain) is drawn from a study of T cell changes during pregnancy in multiple sclerosis. The protocol was immunoSEQ multiplex PCR, while the TCRdb copy is restricted to in-frame clones and leaves out a portion. The sample carries tens of thousands of clones, about 91% recorded once. V dropped 4 bases and J dropped 0; count of bases not matched to a gene: 5. CDR3 length: 16 amino acids. Looked up from germline, CDR1 is LNHDA and CDR2 is SQIVND (reference sequence). V and J are TRBV19 and TRBJ1-3, with TRBD1 matching 8 bases. This clonotype originated in a female donor in good health, enrolled as a control in a pregnancy study. The input for sequencing was CD4+ T cells from peripheral blood mononuclear cells, taken in the third trimester of pregnancy. The chain's CDR3 is CASSTRQGSSGNTIYF. The CDR3 DNA reads as TGTGCCAGTAGTACCCGACAGGGGAGCTCTGGAAACACCATATATTTT.